The rows below give T cell receptor beta chains drawn from one sample of a study of blood T cells in healthy people across ages. TCRdb used MiXCR to reprocess the 5' RACE reads, holding one entry per CDR3 protein. The table lists some 900,000 distinct CDR3 sequences, roughly 43% of them singletons. Sequencing used blood. Receptors were obtained from a man younger than 40 in good health. Both conserved end residues are part of each CDR3. D genes are given only for firm matches. The listing skips clone size in some rows; elsewhere it reads once, few, many or a size class.

TRBD1	TRBV12-3/TRBV12-4	many	TRBJ2-1	CASSPQDRVTENEQFF	TGTGCCAGCAGTCCCCAGGACAGGGTGACGGAAAATGAGCAGTTCTTC
TRBD2	TRBV7-8	-	TRBJ2-5	CASSLGVAGEQYF	TGTGCCAGCAGCTTAGGGGTAGCGGGTGAGCAGTACTTC
-	TRBV19	-	TRBJ2-1	CASSILDDPVNEQFF	TGTGCCAGTAGTATCCTCGATGATCCCGTGAATGAGCAGTTCTTC
-	TRBV21-1	-	TRBJ2-1	CASSIEAGGPQNEQFF	TGTGCCAGCAGCATAGAGGCGGGGGGGCCCCAAAATGAGCAGTTCTTC
-	TRBV6-1	-	TRBJ2-1	CASDGRVGYNEQFF	TGTGCCAGCGATGGACGCGTGGGTTACAATGAGCAGTTCTTC
TRBD1	TRBV4-2	-	TRBJ2-7	CASSQDSQGVYEQYF	TGTGCCAGCAGCCAAGATTCCCAGGGGGTCTACGAGCAGTACTTC
TRBD2	TRBV15	once	TRBJ2-3	CATSRDSWTSGDTQYF	TGTGCCACCAGCAGAGATAGTTGGACTAGCGGGGATACGCAGTATTTT
TRBD1	TRBV4-3	-	TRBJ1-4	CASSQNGQGEKLFF	TGCGCCAGCAGCCAAAACGGACAGGGAGAAAAACTGTTTTTT
-	TRBV12-3/TRBV12-4	-	TRBJ2-5	CASSLWGEGQETQYF	TGTGCCAGCAGTTTATGGGGGGAAGGGCAAGAGACCCAGTACTTC
-	TRBV7-2	-	TRBJ2-3	CASSFAGAQVTDTQYF	TGTGCCAGCAGCTTCGCGGGGGCGCAGGTCACAGATACGCAGTATTTT
TRBD2	TRBV20-1	few	TRBJ2-1	CSARFSGTQSYNEQFF	TGCAGTGCTAGGTTTAGCGGGACCCAATCCTACAATGAGCAGTTCTTC
TRBD1	TRBV10-3	few	TRBJ2-5	CAISEQRQGVQETQYF	TGTGCCATCAGTGAACAACGACAGGGGGTTCAAGAGACCCAGTACTTC
TRBD2	TRBV24-1	-	TRBJ2-1	CATSSGEGPQGEQFF	TGTGCCACCAGTAGTGGGGAGGGCCCTCAGGGTGAGCAGTTCTTC
TRBD2	TRBV20-1	-	TRBJ2-4	CSAGTSGAKNIQYF	TGCAGTGCGGGGACTAGCGGTGCCAAAAACATTCAGTACTTC
-	TRBV6-2/TRBV6-3	-	TRBJ2-1	CASSYSRPAVSYNEQFF	TGTGCCAGCAGCTACTCGCGACCAGCGGTCTCCTACAATGAGCAGTTCTTC
TRBD1	TRBV20-1	-	TRBJ1-1	CSAELTGGGEAFF	TGCAGTGCGGAATTAACAGGGGGAGGCGAAGCTTTCTTT
-	TRBV7-2	-	TRBJ1-5	CASSPEFEPQHF	TGTGCCAGCAGCCCTGAGTTCGAGCCCCAGCATTTT
-	TRBV7-7	-	TRBJ2-7	CASSRGEGYEQYF	TGTGCTAGCAGCCGGGGAGAGGGCTACGAGCAGTACTTC
-	TRBV4-1	-	TRBJ2-1	CASSHGEIARGVYNEQFF	TGCGCCAGCAGCCACGGAGAGATAGCGAGGGGCGTATACAATGAGCAGTTCTTC
TRBD1	TRBV27	-	TRBJ1-2	CASRRRDSLFDGYTF	TGTGCCAGCAGGCGAAGGGACAGCCTATTTGATGGCTACACCTTC
-	TRBV25-1	-	TRBJ2-7	CASSGGHSGTRAYEQYF	TGTGCCAGCAGTGGGGGGCATTCCGGGACCCGAGCCTACGAGCAGTACTTC
-	TRBV3-1	once	TRBJ1-2	CASSPAIGVDGYTF	TGTGCCAGCAGCCCCGCGATAGGTGTCGATGGCTACACCTTC
-	TRBV6-1	-	TRBJ2-3	CASTLGGSDTQYF	TGTGCCAGCACCCTAGGCGGTTCAGATACGCAGTATTTT
TRBD1	TRBV28	-	TRBJ1-1	CASNAPNRGWDTEAFF	TGTGCCAGCAACGCGCCTAACAGGGGGTGGGACACTGAAGCTTTCTTT
TRBD1	TRBV6-6	few	TRBJ1-4	CASSAADRVVGEKLFF	TGTGCCAGCAGTGCCGCCGACAGGGTAGTAGGCGAAAAACTGTTTTTT
-	TRBV28	-	TRBJ1-5	CASSLAQGILLQPQHF	TGTGCCAGCAGTTTAGCCCAGGGGATTCTTCTTCAGCCCCAGCATTTT
-	TRBV10-3	few	TRBJ2-5	CAISESGTQYF	TGTGCCATCAGTGAGTCCGGGACCCAGTACTTC
-	TRBV10-3	few	TRBJ1-1	CAISELNTEAFF	TGTGCCATCAGTGAATTGAACACTGAAGCTTTCTTT
-	TRBV7-2	-	TRBJ2-7	CASTSQDRGTSEQYF	TGTGCCAGCACCTCACAGGATAGGGGAACCTCCGAGCAGTACTTC
TRBD2	TRBV4-1	-	TRBJ2-3	CASRRLGGDTDTQYF	TGCGCCAGCAGAAGGCTCGGGGGGGACACAGATACGCAGTATTTT
TRBD1	TRBV3-1	-	TRBJ2-5	CASSQGGQGAGETQYF	TGTGCCAGCAGCCAAGGGGGACAGGGGGCTGGTGAGACCCAGTACTTC
TRBD2	TRBV12-3/TRBV12-4	-	TRBJ2-7	CASSSRLAGGPGYEQYF	TGTGCCAGCAGTTCTCGACTAGCGGGAGGGCCTGGATACGAGCAGTACTTC
-	TRBV7-2	many	TRBJ2-7	CASSLASSYEQYF	TGTGCCAGCAGCTTAGCGAGCTCCTACGAGCAGTACTTC
-	TRBV13	-	TRBJ1-1	CASSELGRVAEAFF	TGTGCCAGCAGCGAATTAGGGAGAGTCGCTGAAGCTTTCTTT
-	TRBV6-5	few	TRBJ2-5	CASSYGGGGTQYF	TGTGCCAGCAGTTACGGGGGCGGGGGAACCCAGTACTTC
-	TRBV3-1	-	TRBJ2-5	CASSPAAQLFQETQYF	TGTGCCAGCAGCCCAGCAGCGCAGTTGTTTCAAGAGACCCAGTACTTC
TRBD1	TRBV7-9	many	TRBJ1-1	CASSPGTAEAFF	TGTGCCAGCAGCCCTGGGACAGCTGAAGCTTTCTTT
-	TRBV3-1	few	TRBJ2-1	CASSPTGNSYNEQFF	TGTGCCAGCAGCCCGACGGGGAACTCCTACAATGAGCAGTTCTTC
-	TRBV7-2	few	TRBJ2-7	CASSLARGAYEQYF	TGTGCCAGCAGCTTAGCGAGGGGTGCCTACGAGCAGTACTTC
TRBD1	TRBV27	-	TRBJ2-7	CARTGGRHEQYF	TGTGCCAGAACAGGGGGAAGACACGAGCAGTACTTC
-	TRBV7-3	-	TRBJ2-1	CASSLSQLNDNEQFF	TGTGCCAGCAGCTTAAGTCAGTTGAATGACAATGAGCAGTTCTTC
-	TRBV4-3	-	TRBJ2-6	CASSQVVGANVLTF	TGCGCCAGCAGCCAAGTGGTTGGGGCCAACGTCCTGACTTTC
-	TRBV24-1	-	TRBJ2-5	CATSGGPSQKQETQYF	TGTGCCACCAGTGGAGGGCCCAGCCAAAAGCAAGAGACCCAGTACTTC
TRBD1	TRBV5-1	few	TRBJ2-1	CASSSELNRGRGAQFF	TGCGCCAGCAGCTCTGAGTTAAACAGGGGGCGAGGGGCGCAGTTCTTC
TRBD1	TRBV4-1	-	TRBJ1-2	CASSFRGQGDYGYTF	TGCGCCAGCAGCTTCCGCGGACAGGGGGACTATGGCTACACCTTC